The rows below give T cell receptor beta chains drawn from one sample of a study of T-cell reconstitution after alpha-beta-depleted transplantation in children. One entry per CDR3 protein, called by TCRdb with MiXCR from the PCR reads. Among about 640,000 distinct CDR3 sequences listed, around 13% were seen once. Sequencing was performed on PBMCs, mostly from graft donor cells, taken 360 days after TCRalphabeta/CD19-depleted stem cell transplant. These receptors were taken from a male patient aged 10 to 17 who had a stem cell transplant for acute myeloid leukemia, so the T cells may come from the graft donor. CDR3s leave out the opening cysteine and the closing phenylalanine or tryptophan.

v_gene | CDR3aa
TRBV6-2/TRBV6-3 | ASSWSGSLY
TRBV4-3 | ASSHQVPDTQY
TRBV12-5 | ASGLVELGGTLSYNEQF
TRBV29-1 | SGSYRTDTQY
TRBV18 | ASSPYPGRLQETQY
TRBV20-1 | SASPSGSDEQF
TRBV12-3/TRBV12-4 | ASSLGDSYEQY
TRBV7-6 | ASSFGVWTEQY
TRBV7-2 | ASSWGLATVLSYEQY
TRBV20-1 | SAGGLTSGRNEQF
TRBV29-1 | SVAGQIVEAF
TRBV12-5 | ASGREGENIQY
TRBV5-1 | ASGGQGGETQY
TRBV29-1 | SVRALAGREQY
TRBV7-8 | ASSGGRSYEQY
TRBV28 | ASSLRLLRYPDNEQF
TRBV28 | ASSSIGLAGKHYEQY
TRBV18 | ASSPGLAGGIETQY
TRBV28 | ASSLNTPDTQY
TRBV29-1 | SVSSGIYRGDTQY
TRBV2 | ASSPGIRSEQF
TRBV29-1 | SVGPPRTGGNGYT
TRBV6-1 | ASGPVGFSGNTIY
TRBV6-2/TRBV6-3 | ASSAVLDEQF
TRBV29-1 | SVRRDRPSYEQY
TRBV12-3/TRBV12-4 | ASSPVGPVLGEQY
TRBV18 | ASSRYRDITGELF
TRBV20-1 | SARAPTGASTDTQY
TRBV28 | ASSRLQGKGQEEAF
TRBV12-3/TRBV12-4 | ASSFQPNYGYT
TRBV5-1 | ASSLEVAIYNEQF
TRBV3-1 | ASSLGTSDGTDTQY
TRBV12-3/TRBV12-4 | ASRARTGRDTGELF
TRBV29-1 | SVDTSGVVGLAYEQY
TRBV12-3/TRBV12-4 | ASSYSGNTIY
TRBV20-1 | SARDPWWESPYEQY
TRBV28 | ASSSASGGLNTEAF
TRBV7-3 | ASSLTYPVAGGCTDTQY
TRBV20-1 | SARGASLMVNEQF
TRBV10-3 | AISESPGRGDTGELF
TRBV25-1 | ASSEYGLSQETQY
TRBV7-9 | ASSPPTGGTAETQY
TRBV6-1 | ASSRGTIPPQQY
TRBV6-2/TRBV6-3 | ASTQKWRAF
TRBV7-2 | ASSLGRPYGNQPQH
TRBV15 | ATSRANRHPNTGELF
TRBV5-4 | ASSFAGVTGNTIY
TRBV29-1 | SVVEAGGRYEQY
TRBV20-1 | SASGQGIGKNIQY